One sample yielded the 9 T cell receptor beta chains listed below, sequenced in a study of T-cell memory formation after mild COVID-19. TCRdb independently ran MiXCR on the 5' RACE reads; one entry per CDR3 protein. The sample consists of tens of thousands of distinct CDR3 sequences, around 13% of them appearing once. The specimen was PBMCs or a T cell subset sorted from them (not recorded which). The receptors here all came from a man aged 18 to 29 who had mild COVID-19 (a few samples of this study predate the infection). Cell type and time point are not known.

This rearrangement joins TRBV3-1 to TRBJ2-7, with D hard to call. V was trimmed by 0 bases and J by 6 bases, leaving 9 bases between them. The V gene's germline CDR1 is LGHDT and CDR2 YNNKEL (reference sequence). The CDR3 length is 13 residues. The CDR3 spells CASSQEDGGEQYF. CDR3 nucleotide sequence: TGTGCCAGCAGCCAAGAAGATGGCGGCGAGCAGTACTTC.

Here the CDR3 reads CASSLGDNEQFF. The CDR3 DNA reads TGTGCCAGCAGCTTGGGGGATAATGAGCAGTTCTTC. The chain uses TRBV7-8 and TRBJ2-1, with D perhaps assigned TRBD1 or TRBD2 (5 bases each). The germline V gene has CDR1 SGHVS and CDR2 FQNEAQ. V lost 3 bases to trimming and J lost 7 bases, with 7 bases between them. This CDR3 is 12 amino acids long.

The chain employs TRBV6-2 or TRBV6-3 and TRBJ2-2, with 14 bases lining up with TRBD2. CDR1 is MNHEY and CDR2 is SVGEGT in the germline V gene. The CDR3 loop spans 16 amino acids. Germline trimming cut 6 bases from V and 4 bases from J; bases unmatched to any gene: 4. The CDR3 DNA reads as TGTGCCAGCAGCCCGGGGACTAGCGGGGGCACCGGGGAGCTGTTTTTT. This translates into CASSPGTSGGTGELFF.

There are a few counts of this clonotype. This chain links TRBV5-1 with TRBJ2-5; perhaps TRBD2 as D (6 bases). V lost 0 bases and J lost 1, with 10 bases in between. Germline V CDR1 and CDR2: SGHRS, YFSETQ. This CDR3 is built from 15 residues. The CDR3 protein is CASSLDGGTQETQYF. The CDR3 DNA is TGCGCCAGCAGCTTGGATGGGGGGACCCAAGAGACCCAGTACTTC.

This clonotype was found a few times. The rearrangement links TRBV28 to TRBJ2-7; 9 nucleotides align to TRBD1. Germline lookup yields CDR1 MDHEN and CDR2 SYDVKM. The CDR3 runs 15 residues. Trimming cost V 6 bases and J 5 bases; bases outside gene matches: 11. This CDR3 is CASRTTGGSFDEQYF. CDR3 nucleotides: TGTGCCAGCAGAACCACAGGGGGCAGTTTTGACGAGCAGTACTTC.

The J gene is TRBJ2-7, the V gene TRBV4-1; 7 bases are shared with TRBD1. The V segment lost 2 bases and the J segment 4 bases; nucleotides outside the gene matches: 5. The germline V gene has CDR1 MGHRA and CDR2 YSYEKL. The CDR3 extends over 14 amino acids. CDR3 DNA: TGCGCCAGCAGCCAAACCCGCAGGGGGTACGAGCAGTACTTC. It specifies CASSQTRRGYEQYF.

The chain employs TRBV20-1 and TRBJ1-1, with TRBD1 matching 9 bases. The CDR3 spans 14 residues. Germline trimming cut 5 bases from V and 3 bases from J; bases unmatched to any gene: 7. In germline, CDR1 is DFQATT, CDR2 SNEGSKA (reference sequence). The CDR3 nucleotides read TGCAGTGCTGGAAGCTACAGGGGGCACACTGAAGCTTTCTTT. It codes for CSAGSYRGHTEAFF.

There are a few counts of this clonotype. The chain couples TRBV5-1 to TRBJ1-1; 9 positions agree with TRBD1. The V gene's germline CDR1 is SGHRS and CDR2 YFSETQ. The CDR3 consists of 16 residues. V lost 0 bases to trimming and J lost 5 bases; unmatched junction nucleotides: 8. The CDR3 protein is CASSLGPGQGGTEAFF. The CDR3 DNA reads TGCGCCAGCAGCTTGGGCCCGGGACAGGGTGGGACTGAAGCTTTCTTT.

The chain joins TRBV6-2 or TRBV6-3 to TRBJ2-7; tentative D call: TRBD2 (6 bases). Germline V lookup: CDR1 MNHEY, CDR2 SVGEGT. The CDR3 covers 13 residues. Trimming cost V 7 bases and J 2 bases, with 12 bases left between them. Written as DNA, the CDR3 is TGTGCCAGCAATCCGGGGGTTACCTACGAGCAGTACTTC. Protein sequence: CASNPGVTYEQYF.